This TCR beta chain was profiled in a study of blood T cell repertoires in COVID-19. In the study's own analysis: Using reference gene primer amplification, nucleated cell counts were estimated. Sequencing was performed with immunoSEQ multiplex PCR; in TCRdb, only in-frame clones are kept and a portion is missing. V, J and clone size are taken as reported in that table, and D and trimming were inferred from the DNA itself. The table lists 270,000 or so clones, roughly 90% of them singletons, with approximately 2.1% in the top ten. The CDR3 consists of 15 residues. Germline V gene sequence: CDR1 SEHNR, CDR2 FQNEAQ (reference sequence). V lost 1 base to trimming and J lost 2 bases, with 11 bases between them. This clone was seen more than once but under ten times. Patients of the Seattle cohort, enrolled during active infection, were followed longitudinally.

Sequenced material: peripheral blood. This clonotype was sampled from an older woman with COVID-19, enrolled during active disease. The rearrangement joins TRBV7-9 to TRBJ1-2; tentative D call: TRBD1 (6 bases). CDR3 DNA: TGTGCCAGCAGCTTAGACAGGGAAAAGAACTATGGCTACACCTTC. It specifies CASSLDREKNYGYTF.